The T cell receptor (beta chain) described here comes from a study of tumor and adjacent non-tumor tissue in lung cancer. The library came from three nested PCR rounds adapted from ARM-PCR protocols. TCRdb called the multiplex PCR reads again in MiXCR, with one record for every CDR3 protein. The table records tens of thousands of distinct CDR3 sequences, 55% to 85% of them present only once. This clonotype was detected only a few times. The CDR3 spans 14 residues. Trimming removed 0 bases from V and 5 bases from J; junction bases left unmatched: 1. This sample's RNA came from whole unsorted tissue. This TCR came from a man aged 55 to 70 with non-small cell lung cancer. Sequencing was carried out using lung tumor tissue. The chain combines TRBV12-3 or TRBV12-4 with TRBJ1-2; 9 bases are shared with TRBD1. The CDR3 region has the DNA TGTGCCAGCAGTTTAGCGGGGACAGGGTATGGCTACACCTTC. Its protein product is CASSLAGTGYGYTF.